This TCR beta chain was recorded in a study of identical twins. This clonotype was picked up many times. Its antigen is currently unknown. Trimming pared 3 bases from V and 7 bases from J, leaving 21 bases between. The V gene's germline CDR1 is LGHNA and CDR2 YNFKEQ. The CDR3 extends over 16 amino acids. Study observations and caveats: Fewer insertions were carried by abundant cord blood beta clonotypes, but none was seen in memory repertoires. Beta out-of-frame sequences showed weaker excess sharing between twins. Zero-insertion findings could be partly confounded by invariant cells (MAIT and iNKT cells).

Template switching (which added a universal primer site) was used, and cDNA carried unique molecular identifiers. TCRdb passed the 5' RACE reads through MiXCR, listing each CDR3 protein once. This table has approximately 690,000 distinct CDR3 sequences, 6% to 6.5% appearing once. J is TRBJ1-1 and V is TRBV4-2; D is undetermined. The sample taken for sequencing was naive T cells sorted from blood. This sequence was found in a man younger than 35 in good health. The CDR3 DNA sequence: TGTGCCAGCAGCCAGGAGGCATGGAGGGCTTCGGGTGAAGCTTTCTTT. Its translation: CASSQEAWRASGEAFF.